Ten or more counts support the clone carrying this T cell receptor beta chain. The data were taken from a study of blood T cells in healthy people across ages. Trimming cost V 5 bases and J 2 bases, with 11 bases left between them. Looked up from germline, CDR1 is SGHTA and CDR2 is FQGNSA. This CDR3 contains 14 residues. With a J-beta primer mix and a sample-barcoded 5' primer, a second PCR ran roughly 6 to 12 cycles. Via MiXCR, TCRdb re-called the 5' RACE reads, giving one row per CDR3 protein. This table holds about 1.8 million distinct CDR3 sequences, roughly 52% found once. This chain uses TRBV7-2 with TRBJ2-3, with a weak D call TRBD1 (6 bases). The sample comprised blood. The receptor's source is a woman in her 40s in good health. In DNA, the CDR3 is TGTGCCAGCAGCCGGGACACCTACACAGATACGCAGTATTTT. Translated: CASSRDTYTDTQYF.